The 11 T cell receptor beta chains listed next were all sequenced from one sample in a study of blood T cell repertoires in COVID-19. Assay used: immunoSEQ multiplex PCR; TCRdb lists only in-frame clones, some missing. The sample consists of 250,000 or so clones, roughly 88% of them appearing once. The sequenced sample consisted of PBMCs or T cells enriched from blood (not recorded which). Receptors were obtained from a woman aged 45-65 years who had recovered from COVID-19.

The chain carries TRBV29-1 and TRBJ1-4; a weak D match, TRBD1 (5 bases). Trimming took 8 bases from V and 2 from J, leaving 12 bases between them. Germline values: CDR1 SQVTM, CDR2 ANQGSEA. This CDR3 contains 13 residues. The DNA of the CDR3 is TGCAGCTTCCGGACACCGACTAATGAAAAACTGTTTTTT. It yields the protein CSFRTPTNEKLFF.

A word on this clone: This same CDR3 is encoded by further DNA sequences in the sample. The rearrangement links TRBV30 to TRBJ1-5; D unclear. This CDR3 is built from 13 residues. From germline, CDR1 is GTSNPN and CDR2 SVGIG (reference sequence). V dropped 0 bases and J dropped 2 bases, with 5 bases sitting between them. In DNA form, the CDR3 reads TGTGCCTGGAGTGTAGAGGGCAATCAGCCCCAGCATTTT. Translation: CAWSVEGNQPQHF.

This clone appeared once. The chain links TRBV10-1 to TRBJ1-1, with D maybe TRBD1 (5 bases). The germline V and J ends were trimmed by 2 bases and 6 bases, with 13 bases remaining between them. The CDR3 loop spans 14 amino acids. Germline CDR1 WNHNN, CDR2 SYGVQD (reference sequence). CDR3 loop: CASSESRVGAEAFF. CDR3 coding DNA: TGCGCCAGCAGTGAGAGCAGGGTGGGCGCTGAAGCTTTCTTT.

The V gene is TRBV11-2, the J gene TRBJ1-1; TRBD1 matches 7 bases. Germline V lookup: CDR1 SGHAT, CDR2 FQNNGV. This CDR3 region has 12 residues. With 0 bases clipped from V and 10 bases from J, the junction kept 2 bases outside the gene matches. The CDR3 sequence is CASSLDRDRAFF. The CDR3 DNA sequence: TGTGCCAGCAGCTTAGATAGGGACAGAGCTTTCTTT.

This chain links TRBV30 with TRBJ1-1, with D uncertain. The CDR3 consists of 13 residues. Trimming pared 2 bases from V and 4 bases from J, leaving 11 bases between. Germline V gene lookup returns CDR1 GTSNPN and CDR2 SVGIG (reference sequence). The chain's CDR3 is CAWSLSGGTEAFF. The CDR3 DNA is TGTGCCTGGAGTCTTTCAGGAGGCACTGAAGCTTTCTTT.

The rearrangement links TRBV4-1 to TRBJ1-2; no definite D call. The germline V gene encodes CDR1 MGHRA and CDR2 YSYEKL. V was clipped by 0 bases and J by 8 bases, with 16 bases between them. This CDR3 has 15 amino acids. CDR3 nucleotides: TGCGCCAGCAGCCAAGATAGGTGGAGGGTTGGAGGCTACACCTTC. It encodes CASSQDRWRVGGYTF.

The chain carries TRBV7-9 and TRBJ2-7; a possible D gene is TRBD2 (5 bases). The germline V and J ends were trimmed by 5 bases and 8 bases, with 13 bases remaining between them. Germline loops: CDR1 SEHNR, CDR2 FQNEAQ (reference sequence). This CDR3 has 12 residues. CDR3 nucleotides: TGTGCCAGCAGCACGCCGGGGTCCCAGCAGTACTTC. Amino acids: CASSTPGSQQYF.

This clone has just one count. This chain links TRBV4-1 with TRBJ1-6; D gene ambiguous. The CDR3 is 12 residues long. V shed 1 base and J shed 10 bases, with 5 bases lying between them. In germline, CDR1 is MGHRA, CDR2 YSYEKL. CDR3 DNA: TGCGCCAGCAGCCAAGTGGGCTCACCCCTCCACTTT. Protein product: CASSQVGSPLHF.

The chain combines TRBV2 with TRBJ1-1, with D maybe TRBD1 (5 bases). Trimming took 1 base from V and 0 from J, leaving 12 bases between them. Per germline, CDR1 SNHLY and CDR2 FYNNEI. The CDR3 runs 16 residues. CDR3 protein: CASSEDMTVLNTEAFF. DNA of the CDR3: TGTGCCAGCAGTGAAGACATGACAGTTTTGAACACTGAAGCTTTCTTT.

The chain has TRBV7-2 and TRBJ1-2; maybe TRBD1 (5 bases). From germline, CDR1 is SGHTA and CDR2 FQGNSA. This CDR3 comprises 14 residues. V gave up 1 base and J gave up 4 bases, with 10 bases separating them. CDR3 DNA sequence: TGTGCCAGCAGCTTAGAGGGCAGGGCCTATGGCTACACCTTC. Its translation: CASSLEGRAYGYTF.

This clone occurred once. The rearrangement uses TRBV3-1 (or the pseudogene TRBV3-2) and TRBJ2-5, with D possibly TRBD1 on 5 matching bases. CDR1 and CDR2 (germline): LGHDT, YNNKEL (reference sequence). This CDR3 spans 13 amino acids. V lost 4 bases and J 3 bases, leaving 9 bases between the germline ends. The CDR3, as DNA: TGTGCCAGCAGCCGTGACAGAAAAGAGACCCAGTACTTC. Encoded protein: CASSRDRKETQYF.